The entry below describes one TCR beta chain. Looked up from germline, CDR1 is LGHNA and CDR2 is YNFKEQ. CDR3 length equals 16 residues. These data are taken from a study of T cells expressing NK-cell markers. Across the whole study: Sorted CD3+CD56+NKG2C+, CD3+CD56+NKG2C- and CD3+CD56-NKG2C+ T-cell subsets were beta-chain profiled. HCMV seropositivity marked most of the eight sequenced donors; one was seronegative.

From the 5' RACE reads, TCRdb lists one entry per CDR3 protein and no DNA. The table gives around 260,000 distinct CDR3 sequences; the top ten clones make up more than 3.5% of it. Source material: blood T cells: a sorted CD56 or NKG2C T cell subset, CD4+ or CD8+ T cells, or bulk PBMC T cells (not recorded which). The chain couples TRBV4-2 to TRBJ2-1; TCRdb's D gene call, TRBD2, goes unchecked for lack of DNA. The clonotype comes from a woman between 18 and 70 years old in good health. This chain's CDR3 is CASSQDSGGSVNEQFF.